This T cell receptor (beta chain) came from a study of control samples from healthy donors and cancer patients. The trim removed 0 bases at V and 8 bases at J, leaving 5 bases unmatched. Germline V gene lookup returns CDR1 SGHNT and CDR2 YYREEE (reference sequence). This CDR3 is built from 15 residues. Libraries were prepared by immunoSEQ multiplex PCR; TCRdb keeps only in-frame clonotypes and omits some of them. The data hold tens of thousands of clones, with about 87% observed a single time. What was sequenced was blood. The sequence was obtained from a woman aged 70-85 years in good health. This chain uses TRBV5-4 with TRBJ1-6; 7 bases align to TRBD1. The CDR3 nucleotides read TGTGCCAGCAGCTTGGCTGGACAGGTGGATTCACCCCTCCACTTT. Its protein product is CASSLAGQVDSPLHF. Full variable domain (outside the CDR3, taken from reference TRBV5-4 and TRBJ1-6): ETGVTQSPTHLIKTRGQQVTLRCSSQSGHNTVSWYQQALGQGPQFIFQYYREEENGRGNFPPRFSGLQFPNYSSELNVNALELDDSALYLCASSLAGQVDSPLHFGNGTRLTVT.